One sample yielded the 11 T cell receptor beta chains listed below, sequenced in a study of spatial heterogeneity in lung cancer. The sample's time point: blood at routine non-recurrence follow-up after resection. TCRdb recomputed calls from the 5' RACE reads with MiXCR, one row per CDR3 protein. The profile covers roughly 29,000 distinct CDR3 sequences, with 5% to 6% appearing a single time and more than 20% taken by the ten largest. This material consisted of PBMCs, taken at follow-up. The receptors shown here come from a female donor with early-stage non-small cell lung cancer.

This clonotype was observed many times. V usage is TRBV5-1 and J usage is TRBJ2-1, with 10 bases fitting TRBD2. Trimming at V came to 2 bases and at J to 12 bases, leaving 14 bases not matched to a gene. There are 16 residues in the CDR3. Germline CDR1 is SGHRS and CDR2 is YFSETQ. The CDR3 nucleotides read TGCGCCAGCAGCTTAACGGCTAGCGGGGGAAGTAGTGGGCAGTTCTTC. This sequence encodes CASSLTASGGSSGQFF. Full variable domain (outside the CDR3, taken from reference TRBV5-1 and TRBJ2-1): KAGVTQTPRYLIKTRGQQVTLSCSPISGHRSVSWYQQTPGQGLQFLFEYFSETQRNKGNFPGRFSGRQFSNSRSEMNVSTLELGDSALYLCASSLTASGGSSGQFFGPGTRLTVL.

This clonotype was found many times. The chain couples TRBV6-2 or TRBV6-3 to TRBJ2-4; 9 bases agree with TRBD2. The germline V gene has CDR1 MNHEY and CDR2 SVGEGT. This CDR3 spans 16 amino acids. Trimming took 6 bases from V and 2 from J; bases not matched to a gene: 8. The DNA of the CDR3 is TGTGCCAGCAGGAAGGTTGCGGGAGGGCCCAAAAACATTCAGTACTTC. Translated: CASRKVAGGPKNIQYF.

This clonotype was observed many times. The V gene is TRBV5-4, the J gene TRBJ1-2; tentatively, D is TRBD1 (6 bases). Trimming cost V 0 bases and J 1 base, with 10 bases left between them. CDR1 is SGHNT, CDR2 YYREEE, per germline (reference sequence). The CDR3 is 15 amino acids. CDR3 nucleotides: TGTGCCAGCAGCTTGGAGGGACACCTTAACTATGGCTACACCTTC. Translated: CASSLEGHLNYGYTF.

This clonotype is labeled as medium-sized. This chain connects TRBV19 to TRBJ2-5; 10 positions agree with TRBD1. The CDR3 runs 15 residues. Germline CDR1 reads LNHDA; CDR2 reads SQIVND (reference sequence). The ends lost 5 bases at V and 5 bases at J; junction bases unmatched: 8. The CDR3 sequence: CASSATGGMVETQYF. The CDR3 coding sequence is TGTGCCAGTAGTGCGACAGGGGGCATGGTTGAGACCCAGTACTTC.

This chain connects TRBV3-1 to TRBJ1-5; D remains ambiguous. The CDR3 consists of 15 residues. V dropped 4 bases and J dropped 0 bases, with 10 bases sitting between them. Germline assignment: CDR1 LGHDT and CDR2 YNNKEL (reference sequence). The chain's CDR3 is CASSPAGISNQPQHF. CDR3 in DNA: TGTGCCAGCAGCCCTGCGGGGATTAGCAATCAGCCCCAGCATTTT.

This clonotype was seen at least ten times. The chain carries TRBV27 and TRBJ2-1; D is unclear. V shed 0 bases and J shed 0 bases, with 6 bases lying between them. The CDR3 loop spans 15 amino acids. CDR1 is MNHEY, CDR2 SMNVEV, per germline (reference sequence). The CDR3 loop reads CASSLSGTSYNEQFF. For the CDR3, the DNA is TGTGCCAGCAGTTTATCTGGAACCTCCTACAATGAGCAGTTCTTC.

The rearrangement joins TRBV6-2 or TRBV6-3 to TRBJ2-3, with 7 bases lining up with TRBD2. The junction had 4 bases not matched to a gene; V was cut back by 5 bases and J by 2 bases. CDR1 and CDR2 (germline): MNHEY, SVGEGT. This CDR3 is built from 14 residues. The CDR3 loop reads CASSRSGTTDTQYF. The CDR3 DNA sequence: TGTGCCAGCAGTCGAAGCGGGACCACAGATACGCAGTATTTT.

This clonotype was detected ten times or more. V gene TRBV5-1 combines with J gene TRBJ2-3; D unclear. The V end lost 0 bases, the J end lost 2 bases, and 10 bases lay between the germline ends. Germline loops: CDR1 SGHRS, CDR2 YFSETQ. The CDR3 has 15 residues. The CDR3 reads CASSLALTPTDTQYF. Here the CDR3 DNA reads TGCGCCAGCAGCTTGGCACTAACACCCACAGATACGCAGTATTTT.

Many counts were recorded for this clonotype. The chain is built from TRBV20-1 and TRBJ1-1; 8 positions agree with TRBD1. Trimming took 6 bases from V and 1 from J; bases not matched to a gene: 10. CDR3 length: 15 residues. Per germline, CDR1 DFQATT and CDR2 SNEGSKA (reference sequence). CDR3 loop: CSAIFGGTGNTEAFF. The CDR3, as DNA: TGCAGTGCCATTTTCGGCGGGACAGGGAACACTGAAGCTTTCTTT.

There are many counts of this clonotype. The V call is TRBV5-1, the J call TRBJ1-1, with 7 bases identical to TRBD1. CDR1 is SGHRS, CDR2 YFSETQ, per germline. This CDR3 is 13 amino acids long. After removal of 3 bases from V and 7 bases from J, the junction contained 6 bases not matched to a gene. The CDR3 nucleotides are TGCGCCAGCAGCTGGTCCCGGGACAGTGAAGCTTTCTTT. The encoded protein is CASSWSRDSEAFF.

This clonotype was counted ten times or more. V is TRBV12-3 or TRBV12-4 and J is TRBJ1-6, with D perhaps matching TRBD1 (6 bases). Deletions cut 5 bases from V and 8 bases from J, with 13 bases between. The CDR3 sequence is 14 residues long. The CDR3 region is CASSRQATDSPLHF. The CDR3 region has the DNA TGTGCCAGCAGTCGACAGGCGACCGATTCACCCCTCCACTTT.